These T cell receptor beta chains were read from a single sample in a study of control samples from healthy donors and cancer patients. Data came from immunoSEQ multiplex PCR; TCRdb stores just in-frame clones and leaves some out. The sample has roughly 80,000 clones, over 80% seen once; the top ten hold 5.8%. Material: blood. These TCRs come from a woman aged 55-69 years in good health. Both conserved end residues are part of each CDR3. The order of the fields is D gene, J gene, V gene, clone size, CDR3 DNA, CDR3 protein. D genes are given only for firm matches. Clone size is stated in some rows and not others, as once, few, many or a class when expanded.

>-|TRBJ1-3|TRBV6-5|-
TGTGCCAGCACCATGGGAGGGTCTGGAAACACCATATATTTT
CASTMGGSGNTIYF
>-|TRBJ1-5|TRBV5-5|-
TGTGCCAGCAGCTTGGCTGGGGATCAGCCCCAGCATTTT
CASSLAGDQPQHF
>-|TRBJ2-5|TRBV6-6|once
TGTGCCAGCTCTGCCGAGTACCAAGAGACCCAGTACTTC
CASSAEYQETQYF
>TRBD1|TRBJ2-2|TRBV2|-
TGTGCCAGCAGTGAGACAGGGACCGGGGAGCTGTTTTTT
CASSETGTGELFF
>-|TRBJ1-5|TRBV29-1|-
TGCAGCGTTGTGTGGGGGGCCGGCAATCAGCCCCAGCATTTT
CSVVWGAGNQPQHF
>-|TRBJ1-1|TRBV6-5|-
TGTGCCAGCACCTCGGCCGGGCAGAACACTGAAGCTTTCTTT
CASTSAGQNTEAFF
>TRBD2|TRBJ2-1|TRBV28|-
TGTGCCAGCACCTCCGCGGGAGCTACGAGCTCCTACAATGAGCAGTTCTTC
CASTSAGATSSYNEQFF
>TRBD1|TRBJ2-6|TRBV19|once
TGTGCCAGTAGTATACTAGGACAGGGCGGCTCTGGGGCCAACGTCCTGACTTTC
CASSILGQGGSGANVLTF
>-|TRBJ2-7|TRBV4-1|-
TGCGCCAGCAGCCCCCTGGCGCTAGCGAGAGAGCAGTACTTC
CASSPLALAREQYF
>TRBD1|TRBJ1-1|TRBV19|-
TGTGCCAGTAGTCCAAAGGGACAGGGCCCCACTGAAGCTTTCTTT
CASSPKGQGPTEAFF
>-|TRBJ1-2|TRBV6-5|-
TGTGCCAGCACCCCAAATGGAGGTCTCTACGGCTACACCTTC
CASTPNGGLYGYTF
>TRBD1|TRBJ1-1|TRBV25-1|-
TGTGCCAGCAGAAGCGACCGGGACAGCCCAGTCCCTTTCTTT
CASRSDRDSPVPFF
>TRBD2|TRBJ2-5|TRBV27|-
TGTGCCAGCAGTCCGCCCGGACTAGCGGGAGTGGAGACCCAGTACTTC
CASSPPGLAGVETQYF
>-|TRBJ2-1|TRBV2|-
TGTGCCAGCAGCTTAATCGGAGCGAGAGATGAGCAGTTCTTC
CASSLIGARDEQFF
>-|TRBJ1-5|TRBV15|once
TGTGCCACCAGCAGAGATGGGGGTAATCAGCCCCAGCATTTT
CATSRDGGNQPQHF
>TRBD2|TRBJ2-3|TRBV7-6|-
TGTGCCAGCGCCCTGGGTGGCGGGAGGGTAGATACGCAGTATTTT
CASALGGGRVDTQYF
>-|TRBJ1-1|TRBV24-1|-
TGTGCCACCAGTGATTTGGGGTCGAGGGGAGCTTTCTTT
CATSDLGSRGAFF
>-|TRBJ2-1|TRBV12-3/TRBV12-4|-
TGTGCCAGCAGTTCCTACAATGAGCAGTTCTTC
CASSSYNEQFF
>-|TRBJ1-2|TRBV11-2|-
TGTGCCAGCAGCTCCATAAACAACTATGGCTACACCTTC
CASSSINNYGYTF
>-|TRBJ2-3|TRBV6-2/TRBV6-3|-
TGTGCCAGCAGTTACAGCCAGGGGTTGGCAGATACGCAGTATTTT
CASSYSQGLADTQYF
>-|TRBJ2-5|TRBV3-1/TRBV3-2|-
TGTGCCAGCAGCCAAATGGGTGGAGCCCAAGAGACCCAGTACTTC
CASSQMGGAQETQYF
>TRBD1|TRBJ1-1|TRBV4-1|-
TGCGCCAGCAGCCTACAGGGGACTGAAGCTTTCTTT
CASSLQGTEAFF
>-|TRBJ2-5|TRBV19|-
TGTGCCAGTAGTATAAAGGGCAGGGTAGAGACCCAGTACTTC
CASSIKGRVETQYF
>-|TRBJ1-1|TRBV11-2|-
TGTGCCAGCAGCTTAGATCAGGGATGGGTGAACACTGAAGCTTTCTTT
CASSLDQGWVNTEAFF
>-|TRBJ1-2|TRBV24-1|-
TGTGCCACCAGTGATAATGGAATGGGCTACACCTTC
CATSDNGMGYTF
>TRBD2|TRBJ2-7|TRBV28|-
TGTGCCAGCAGAGTTAGCGGGAGTTACGAGCAGTACTTC
CASRVSGSYEQYF
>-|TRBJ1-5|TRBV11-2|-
TGTGCCAGCAGCTTAGGGGGGGGCAGTAGCAATCAGCCCCAGCATTTT
CASSLGGGSSNQPQHF
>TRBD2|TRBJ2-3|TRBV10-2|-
TGCGCCAGCACTCTGACTAGCGGAACAGATACGCAGTATTTT
CASTLTSGTDTQYF
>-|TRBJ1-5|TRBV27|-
TGTGCCAGCAGTAAGACAGTTGGGGCCCCAGGACCCCAGCATTTT
CASSKTVGAPGPQHF
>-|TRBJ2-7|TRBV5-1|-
TGCGCCAGCAGACAAAACGCAGGGGAGCAGTACTTC
CASRQNAGEQYF
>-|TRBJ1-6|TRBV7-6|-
TGTGCCAGCAGCTTATATAGTCCCCCGACAGATCATAATTCACCCCTCCACTTT
CASSLYSPPTDHNSPLHF
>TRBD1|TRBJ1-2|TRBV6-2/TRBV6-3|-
TGTGCCAGCAGTTACAATCAGGGGGCCAACTATGGCTACACCTTC
CASSYNQGANYGYTF
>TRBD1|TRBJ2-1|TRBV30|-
TGTGCCTGGAGTGGACAGGGCTACAATGAGCAGTTCTTC
CAWSGQGYNEQFF
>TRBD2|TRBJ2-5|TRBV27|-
TGTGCCAGCAGTTTGGGGGTCCTAGCGGGAGAAGAGACCCAGTACTTC
CASSLGVLAGEETQYF
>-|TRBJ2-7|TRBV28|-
TGTGCCAGCGCCACCAAGGTCAGGGGAGGTCTCGAGCAGTACTTC
CASATKVRGGLEQYF
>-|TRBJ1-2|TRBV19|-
TGTGCCAGTAGTCCTATGAACGGACAGAACTATGGCTACACCTTC
CASSPMNGQNYGYTF
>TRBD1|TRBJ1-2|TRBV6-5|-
TGTGCCAGCAGTTACGGAGGGACAGGCGATAACTATGGCTACACCTTC
CASSYGGTGDNYGYTF
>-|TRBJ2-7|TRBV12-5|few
TGTGCTAGTGGTTTAGGCTACGAGCAGTACTTC
CASGLGYEQYF
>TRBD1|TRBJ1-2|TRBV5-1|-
TGCGCCAGCAGCGTGGGGGACAGAGACTATGGCTACACCTTC
CASSVGDRDYGYTF
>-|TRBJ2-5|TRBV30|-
TGTGCCTGGAGTAGTGGGCAGGGCGAGGAGGAGACCCAGTACTTC
CAWSSGQGEEETQYF
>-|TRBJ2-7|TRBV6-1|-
TGTGCCAGCAGTGAATTTCTGGGGGGCTACGAGCAGTACTTC
CASSEFLGGYEQYF
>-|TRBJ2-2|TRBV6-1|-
TGTGCCAGCAGTGAAGGTTACCGTTTCCCTTCGGGCACCGGGGAGCTGTTTTTT
CASSEGYRFPSGTGELFF
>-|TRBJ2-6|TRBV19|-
TGTGGCACGGGAGCCGCCGGGGCCAACGTCCTGACTTTC
CGTGAAGANVLTF
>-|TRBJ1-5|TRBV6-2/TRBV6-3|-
TGTGCCAGCAGTTTAGGATCGAACCAACAGCCCCAGCATTTT
CASSLGSNQQPQHF
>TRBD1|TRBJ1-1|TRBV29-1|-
TGCTCCCCACGGACAGGGGAAGCTTTCTTT
CSPRTGEAFF
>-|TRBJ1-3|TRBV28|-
TGTGCCGGCTCTGGGGCGAACTCTGGAAACACCATATATTTT
CAGSGANSGNTIYF
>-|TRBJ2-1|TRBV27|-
TGTGCCAGCAGCCGTAGCGGAAAGGCCTACAATGAGCAGTTCTTC
CASSRSGKAYNEQFF
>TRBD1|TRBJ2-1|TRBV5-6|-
TGTGCCAGCAGCTTGGGGCCGGGACAGGGTAACAATGAGCAGTTCTTC
CASSLGPGQGNNEQFF